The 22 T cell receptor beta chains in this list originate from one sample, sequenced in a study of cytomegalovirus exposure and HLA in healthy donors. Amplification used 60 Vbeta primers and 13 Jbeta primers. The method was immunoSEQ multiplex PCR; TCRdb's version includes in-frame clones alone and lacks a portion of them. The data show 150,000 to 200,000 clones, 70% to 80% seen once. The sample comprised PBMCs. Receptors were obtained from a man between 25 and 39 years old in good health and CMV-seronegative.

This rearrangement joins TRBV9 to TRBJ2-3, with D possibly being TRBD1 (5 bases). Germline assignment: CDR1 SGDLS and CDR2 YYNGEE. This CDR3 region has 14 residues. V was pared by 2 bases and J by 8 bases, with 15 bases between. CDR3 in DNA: TGTGCCAGCAGCGTCGACAGTAGAATTGTTACGCAGTATTTT. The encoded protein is CASSVDSRIVTQYF.

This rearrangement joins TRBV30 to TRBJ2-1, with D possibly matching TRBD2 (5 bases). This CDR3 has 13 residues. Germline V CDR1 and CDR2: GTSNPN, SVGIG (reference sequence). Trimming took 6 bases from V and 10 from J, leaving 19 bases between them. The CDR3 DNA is TGTGCCTGCGTACGGGGTCTGGACGTGGAGCAGTTCTTC. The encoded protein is CACVRGLDVEQFF.

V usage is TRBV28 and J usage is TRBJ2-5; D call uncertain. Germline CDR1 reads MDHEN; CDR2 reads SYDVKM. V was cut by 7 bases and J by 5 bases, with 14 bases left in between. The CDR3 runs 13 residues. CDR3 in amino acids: CASKAPPEETQYF. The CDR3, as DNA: TGTGCCAGCAAAGCACCCCCCGAGGAGACCCAGTACTTC.

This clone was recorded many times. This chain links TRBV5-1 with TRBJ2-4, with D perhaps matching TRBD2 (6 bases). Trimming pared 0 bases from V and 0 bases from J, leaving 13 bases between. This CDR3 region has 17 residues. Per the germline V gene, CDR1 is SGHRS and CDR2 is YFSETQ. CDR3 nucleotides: TGCGCCAGCAGCTTGGCCAAGGAGGGACTAGCCAAAAACATTCAGTACTTC. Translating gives CASSLAKEGLAKNIQYF.

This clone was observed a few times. The CDR3 loop is CASSEGLPGANVLTF. The CDR3 nucleotides are TGTGCCAGCAGTGAAGGGCTCCCAGGGGCCAACGTCCTGACTTTC. The rearrangement joins TRBV2 to TRBJ2-6; no definite D call. The CDR3 is 15 amino acids. V was cut by 1 base and J by 4 bases, with 8 bases left in between. Germline assignment: CDR1 SNHLY and CDR2 FYNNEI.

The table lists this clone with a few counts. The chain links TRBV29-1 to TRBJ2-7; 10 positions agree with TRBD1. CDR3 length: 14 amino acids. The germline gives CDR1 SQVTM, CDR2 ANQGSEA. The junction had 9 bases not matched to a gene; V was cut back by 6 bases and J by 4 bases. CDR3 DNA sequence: TGCAGCGTAGATACGGACAGGGGGGTATACGAGCAGTACTTC. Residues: CSVDTDRGVYEQYF.

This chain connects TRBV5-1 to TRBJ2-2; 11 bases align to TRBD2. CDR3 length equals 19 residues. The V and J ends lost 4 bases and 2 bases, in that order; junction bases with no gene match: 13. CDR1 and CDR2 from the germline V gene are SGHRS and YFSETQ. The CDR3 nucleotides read TGCGCCAGCAGCGCCGACAGGCCTAGCGGGAGGATAAACACCGGGGAGCTGTTTTTT. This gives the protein CASSADRPSGRINTGELFF.

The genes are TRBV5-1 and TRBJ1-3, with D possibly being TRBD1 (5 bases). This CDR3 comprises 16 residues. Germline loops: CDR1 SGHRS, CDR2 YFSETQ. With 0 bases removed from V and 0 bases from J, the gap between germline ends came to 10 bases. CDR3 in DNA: TGCGCCAGCAGCTTGGATGGCGGGACCTCTGGAAACACCATATATTTT. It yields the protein CASSLDGGTSGNTIYF.

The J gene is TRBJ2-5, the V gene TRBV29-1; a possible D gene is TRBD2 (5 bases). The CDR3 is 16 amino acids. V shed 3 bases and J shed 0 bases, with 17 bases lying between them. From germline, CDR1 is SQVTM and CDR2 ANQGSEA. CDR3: CSVEGNERAYQETQYF. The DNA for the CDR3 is TGCAGCGTTGAGGGGAATGAGAGGGCTTACCAAGAGACCCAGTACTTC.

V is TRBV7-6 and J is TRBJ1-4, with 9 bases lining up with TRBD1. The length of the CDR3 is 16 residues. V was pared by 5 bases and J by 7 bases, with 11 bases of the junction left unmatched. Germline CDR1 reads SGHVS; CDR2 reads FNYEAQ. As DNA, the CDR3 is TGTGCCAGCAGCCGGTTAACAGGGGGCGCGGGTGAAAAACTGTTTTTT. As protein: CASSRLTGGAGEKLFF.

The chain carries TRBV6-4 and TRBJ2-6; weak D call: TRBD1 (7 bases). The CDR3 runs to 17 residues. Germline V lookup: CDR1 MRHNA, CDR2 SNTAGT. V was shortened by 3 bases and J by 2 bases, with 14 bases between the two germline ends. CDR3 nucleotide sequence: TGTGCCAGCAGTGATTCCCCAGGGGGGCCTGGGGCCAACGTCCTGACTTTC. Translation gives CASSDSPGGPGANVLTF.

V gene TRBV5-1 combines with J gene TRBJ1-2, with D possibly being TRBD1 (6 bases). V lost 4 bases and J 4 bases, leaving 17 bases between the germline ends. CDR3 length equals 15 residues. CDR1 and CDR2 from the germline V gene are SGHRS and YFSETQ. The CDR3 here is CASSPRGEYGYGYTF. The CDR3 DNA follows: TGCGCCAGCAGCCCCAGGGGAGAGTACGGCTATGGCTACACCTTC. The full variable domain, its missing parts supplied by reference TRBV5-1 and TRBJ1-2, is KAGVTQTPRYLIKTRGQQVTLSCSPISGHRSVSWYQQTPGQGLQFLFEYFSETQRNKGNFPGRFSGRQFSNSRSEMNVSTLELGDSALYLCASSPRGEYGYGYTFGSGTRLTVV.

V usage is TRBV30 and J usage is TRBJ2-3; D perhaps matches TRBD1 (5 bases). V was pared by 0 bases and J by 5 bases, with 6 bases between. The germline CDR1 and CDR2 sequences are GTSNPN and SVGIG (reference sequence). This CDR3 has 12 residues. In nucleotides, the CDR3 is TGTGCCTGGAGTGTAACAGGAGATACGCAGTATTTT. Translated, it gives CAWSVTGDTQYF.

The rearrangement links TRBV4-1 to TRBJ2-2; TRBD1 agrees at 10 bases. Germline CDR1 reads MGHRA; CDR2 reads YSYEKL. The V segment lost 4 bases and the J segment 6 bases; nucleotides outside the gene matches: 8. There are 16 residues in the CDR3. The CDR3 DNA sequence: TGCGCCAGCAGCCGAATGGACAGGGGGTTATCCGGGGAGCTGTTTTTT. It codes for CASSRMDRGLSGELFF.

Written as DNA, the CDR3 is TGTGCCAGCAGCTTAGCTCGCCAGGGTCTCTACGAGCAGTACTTC. It translates to CASSLARQGLYEQYF. The chain uses TRBV11-1 and TRBJ2-7; TRBD1 might be the D (5 bases). Deletions cut 0 bases from V and 3 bases from J, with 12 bases between. This CDR3 region has 15 residues. Germline V gene lookup returns CDR1 SGHAT and CDR2 FQDESV (reference sequence).

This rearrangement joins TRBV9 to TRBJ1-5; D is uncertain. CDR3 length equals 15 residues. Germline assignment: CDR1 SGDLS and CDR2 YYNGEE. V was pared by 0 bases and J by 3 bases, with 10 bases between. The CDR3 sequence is CASSVGAAPNQPQHF. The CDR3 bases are TGTGCCAGCAGCGTAGGGGCCGCGCCCAATCAGCCCCAGCATTTT.

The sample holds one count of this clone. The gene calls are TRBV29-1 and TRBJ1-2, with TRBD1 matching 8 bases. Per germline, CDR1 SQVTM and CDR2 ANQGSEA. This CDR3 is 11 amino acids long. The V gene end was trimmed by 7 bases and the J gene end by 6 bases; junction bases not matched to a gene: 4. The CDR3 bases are TGCAGCGCGACAGGGGCCAATGGCTACACCTTC. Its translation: CSATGANGYTF. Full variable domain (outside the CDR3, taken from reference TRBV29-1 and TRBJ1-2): SAVISQKPSRDICQRGTSLTIQCQVDSQVTMMFWYRQQPGQSLTLIATANQGSEATYESGFVIDKFPISRPNLTFSTLTVSNMSPEDSSIYLCSATGANGYTFGSGTRLTVV.

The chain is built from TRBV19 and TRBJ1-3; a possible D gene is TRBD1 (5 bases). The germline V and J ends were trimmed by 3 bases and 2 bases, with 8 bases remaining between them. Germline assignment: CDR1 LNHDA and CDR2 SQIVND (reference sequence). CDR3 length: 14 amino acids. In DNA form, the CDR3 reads TGTGCCAGTAGTATTGGCAGGGCTGGAAACACCATATATTTT. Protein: CASSIGRAGNTIYF.

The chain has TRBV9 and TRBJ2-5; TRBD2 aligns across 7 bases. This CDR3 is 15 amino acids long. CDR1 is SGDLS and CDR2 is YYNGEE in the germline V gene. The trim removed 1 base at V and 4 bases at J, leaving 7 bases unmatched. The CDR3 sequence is CASSVSEREGETQYF. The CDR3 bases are TGTGCCAGCAGCGTAAGCGAAAGGGAGGGAGAGACCCAGTACTTC.

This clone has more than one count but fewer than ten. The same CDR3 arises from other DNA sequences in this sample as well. CDR3 DNA sequence: TGCGCCAGCAGCCAAGGAACAGGGCCCTATGGCTACACCTTC. Its protein is CASSQGTGPYGYTF. The chain links TRBV4-1 to TRBJ1-2; D perhaps matches TRBD1 (6 bases). CDR1 and CDR2 (germline): MGHRA, YSYEKL. V dropped 1 base and J dropped 4 bases, with 10 bases sitting between them. The length of the CDR3 is 14 residues.

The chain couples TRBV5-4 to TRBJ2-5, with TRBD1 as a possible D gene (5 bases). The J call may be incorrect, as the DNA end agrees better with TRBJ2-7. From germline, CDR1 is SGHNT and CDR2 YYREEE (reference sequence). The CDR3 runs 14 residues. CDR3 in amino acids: CASSNPLRAYEQYF. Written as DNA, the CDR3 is TGTGCCAGCAGCAACCCGCTCAGGGCCTACGAGCAGTACTTC.

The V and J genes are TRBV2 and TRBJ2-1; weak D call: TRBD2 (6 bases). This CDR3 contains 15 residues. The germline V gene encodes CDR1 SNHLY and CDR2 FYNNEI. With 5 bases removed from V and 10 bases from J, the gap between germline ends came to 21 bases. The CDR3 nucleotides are TGTGCCAGCAGTTCTACTAGGGGCGGGGATGACGAGCAGTTCTTC. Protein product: CASSSTRGGDDEQFF.